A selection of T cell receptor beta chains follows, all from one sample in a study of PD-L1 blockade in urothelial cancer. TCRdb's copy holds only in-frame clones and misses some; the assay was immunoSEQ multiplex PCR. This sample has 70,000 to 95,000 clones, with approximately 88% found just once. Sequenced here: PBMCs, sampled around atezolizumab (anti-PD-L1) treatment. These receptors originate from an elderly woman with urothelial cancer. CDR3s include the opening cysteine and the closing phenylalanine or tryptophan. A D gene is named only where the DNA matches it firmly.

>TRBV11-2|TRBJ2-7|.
CASSLGWRGHSSYEQYF
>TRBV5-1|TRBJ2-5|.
CASSLVDGSGETQYF
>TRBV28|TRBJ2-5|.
CASKGHQREETQYF
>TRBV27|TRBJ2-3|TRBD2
CASSFSGGALQYF
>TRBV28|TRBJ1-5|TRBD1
CASSPRTGGRGNQPQHF
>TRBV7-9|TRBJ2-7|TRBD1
CASRDRVDYEQYF
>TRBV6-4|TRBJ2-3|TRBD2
CASSPGGMDTQYF
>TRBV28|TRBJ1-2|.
CASIKPGTRGYTF
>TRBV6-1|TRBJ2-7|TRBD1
CASSEATGGEQYF
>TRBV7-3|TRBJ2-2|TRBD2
CASSLRGTSANTGELFF
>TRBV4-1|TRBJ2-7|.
CASSQDGTGALLEQYF
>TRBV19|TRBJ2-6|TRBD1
CASSDRGRSGANVLTF
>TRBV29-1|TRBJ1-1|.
CSTKTGLNTEAFF
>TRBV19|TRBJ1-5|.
CASSRTQGNQPQHF
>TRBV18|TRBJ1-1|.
CASRQDESLEAFF
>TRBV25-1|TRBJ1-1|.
CASSEYKVVGGTFF
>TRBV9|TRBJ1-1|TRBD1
CASSVAGGQSEAFF
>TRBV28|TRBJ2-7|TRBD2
CASSRSGSYEQYF
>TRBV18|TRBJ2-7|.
CASSPMRDATYEQYF
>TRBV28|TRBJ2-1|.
CASSSRAGSSYNEQFF
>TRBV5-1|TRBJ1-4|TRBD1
CASSLGTGQGTNEKLFF
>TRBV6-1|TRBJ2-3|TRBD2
CASKEGSGVIDTQYF
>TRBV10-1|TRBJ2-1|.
CASSESLQGEQFF
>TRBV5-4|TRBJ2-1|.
CASSSTSLNEQFF
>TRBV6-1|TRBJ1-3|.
CASSVTATSGNTIYF
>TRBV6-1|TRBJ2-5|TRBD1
CASRRGTEQETQYF
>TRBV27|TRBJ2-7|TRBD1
CASSFPGTGRSEQYF
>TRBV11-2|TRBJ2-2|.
CASSLDGGITGELFF
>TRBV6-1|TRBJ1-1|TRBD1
CASSAQGDAFF
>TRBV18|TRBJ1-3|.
CASSPEAGNTIYF
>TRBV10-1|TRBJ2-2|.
CASSDPTGELFF
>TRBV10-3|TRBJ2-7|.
CAIRGPGNEQYF
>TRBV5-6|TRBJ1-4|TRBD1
CASSSRRDRVDEKLFF
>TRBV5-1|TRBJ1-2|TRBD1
CASSPRGRLDGYTF
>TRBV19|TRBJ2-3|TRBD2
CASSGGSGMTSTDTQYF
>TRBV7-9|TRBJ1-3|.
CASSPSGGSSGAIYF
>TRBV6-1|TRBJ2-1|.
CASSGTGHLVNEQFF
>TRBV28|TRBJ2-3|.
CASNSGGSTDTQYF
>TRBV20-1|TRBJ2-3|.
CSARPSSTQYF
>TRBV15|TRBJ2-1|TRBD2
CATSRDGTTYNEQFF
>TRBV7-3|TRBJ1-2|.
CASSSQTDSGYTF
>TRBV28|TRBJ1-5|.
CASSNGGEGSNQPQHF
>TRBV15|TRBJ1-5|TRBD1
CATSRGRTGPQHF
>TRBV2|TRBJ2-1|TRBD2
CARGGTRRVERSYNEQFF
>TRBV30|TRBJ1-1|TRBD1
CAWSPPTGTNTEAFF